One T cell receptor beta chain is described in this entry. Its antigen target is currently unknown. Qualities for individual bases were not recorded, and no much larger clone is one base off. TCRbeta CDR3 regions were amplified from genomic DNA by means of the immunoSEQ Assay, a bias-controlled multiplex PCR. In the original analysis: The number of nucleated cells in each sample was estimated from the amplification of reference gene primers within the assay. Sequence reads were collapsed and filtered to measure the absolute abundance of every unique TCRbeta CDR3 rearrangement. Productive Simpson clonality was computed per sample as the square root of Simpson's diversity index over productive rearrangements. In TCRdb, the immuneACCESS table is reduced to in-frame sequences with V and J assigned. These tables do not hold every clone; where another copy was compared, an unresolved V gene accounts for under half, and the others remain unexplained. V and J calls and clone size follow that table, whereas D and trimming were derived from the DNA. The sample table lists approximately 180,000 clones, roughly 84% of them with a count of one. The top ten constitute around 7% of the sample.

This entry comes from a study of blood T cell repertoires in COVID-19 (TCRdb year 2020). The study in broad terms: Collaborator samples came from the United States, Italy and Spain and covered acute and convalescent phases of COVID-19. Sample metadata almost always included a de-identified subject ID, COVID-19 status, age in years and sex. The prospective study material was composed of cDNA or gDNA derived from T cells, B-cell-depleted T cells, or PBMCs. HLA class I and class II types, where available, came from metadata supplied by the sample provider rather than from assay-based typing. The repertoires were released in a freely available public database intended as a resource for research on the immune response to SARS-CoV-2. Samples were obtained from the ongoing ImmuneRACE study (first 160 participants) and from about 1,300 subjects provided by 6 global collaborators. Deeply sampled blood TCRbeta repertoires from subjects exposed to, actively infected with, or recovered from COVID-19 were included in the dataset. What the research found in general, with its limitations: The quantity of clinical and demographic metadata differed by source and by participant and was supplied without curation.

At one collaborating source in Seattle, patients were enrolled during active infection and were followed longitudinally through the course of disease. Whole blood was collected in K2EDTA tubes by collaborating institutions according to the institutions' own protocols. For TCRbeta analysis, collaborator samples were shipped as frozen whole blood, as isolated PBMCs, or as DNA extracted from either sample type. CDR1 MNHEY and CDR2 SVGAGI were looked up in the germline V gene. V and J lose 6 bases and 0 bases, and a span of 15 bases separates them. Including the terminal cysteine and phenylalanine, the CDR3 comprises 15 residues. The entry retains the CDR3 DNA only, 45 bases that are in frame from base 1.

Recombination connected TRBV6-5 to TRBJ2-7; matching of 6 bases hints at TRBD1 as the D gene. The source of this sequence is a woman aged 35 to 49 with COVID-19, enrolled during active disease. Sequencing was carried out using peripheral blood. The DNA sequence is TGTGCCAGCAGGAAAACGACGGACAGCTCCTACGAGCAGTACTTC. Protein translation: CASRKTTDSSYEQYF.